This TCR beta chain was sequenced during a study of Graves' ophthalmopathy and Graves' hyperthyroidism. Study conclusions and caveats: Most expanded clonotypes in thyroid above 0.001 frequency also showed up in blood.

This CDR3 has 14 residues. Losses at the gene ends were 6 bases for V and 7 bases for J; bases not matched to a gene: 7. Thyroid ultrasound, orbital computed tomography, TRAb, serum thyroxine and clinical symptoms formed the basis of diagnosis. Amplified material comprised TCR beta CDR3 regions derived from RNA transcripts. A first-round RT-PCR used HTBI primers, followed by a second-round multiplex PCR. From the multiplex PCR reads, TCRdb called clonotypes with MiXCR, one entry per CDR3 protein. The data show a few hundred thousand distinct CDR3 sequences, 15% to 17% seen once. Comment on this clonotype: Its target is unknown.

This TCR was sampled from a woman between 18 and 30 years old with stable Graves' hyperthyroidism. The J gene is TRBJ1-5, the V gene TRBV12-3 or TRBV12-4; 9 bases line up with TRBD1. Sequencing was done on a sample of peripheral blood. CDR3 loop: CASSPPGQGQPQHF. The CDR3 nucleotides read TGTGCCAGCAGCCCTCCGGGACAGGGCCAGCCCCAGCATTTT.